This T cell receptor beta chain originates from a study of human T cells and chemical hapten exposure. This clonotype was seen at least ten times. V lost 3 bases and J 1 base, leaving 7 bases between the germline ends. Per the germline V gene, CDR1 is MNHEY and CDR2 is SMNVEV (reference sequence). This CDR3 is 13 amino acids long. Time point meaning: patch test 2, 6 weeks after DPC sensitization. As to treatment: therapeutic diphenylcyclopropenone sensitization with weekly scalp DPC. MiXCR was run by TCRdb on the RACE reads, yielding one entry per CDR3 protein. The data contain more than 80,000 distinct CDR3 sequences, roughly 10% of them singletons.

The TCR was taken from a woman between 50 and 59 years old with alopecia areata. Some clones in this sample may be carry-over from other donors' samples. V and J are TRBV27 and TRBJ2-7; D uncertain. The starting material was whole blood, obtained in connection with sensitization to the hapten diphenylcyclopropenone (DPC). CDR3 amino acids: CASSFKGSYEQYF. The CDR3 DNA sequence: TGTGCCAGCAGTTTTAAGGGATCCTACGAGCAGTACTTC.